These T cell receptor beta chains were read from a single sample in a study of persistence of HIV-infected CD4 T cells. Their recognized antigens are unknown. Using immunoSEQ multiplex PCR, the repertoire was profiled, and TCRdb retains in-frame clones only, with some absent. Of tens of thousands of clones detected, less than 85% appear once; the ten largest clones hold 1.7%. The material was CD4+ T cells sorted from PBMCs after approximately 19-hour stimulation, obtained from a patient who received antiretroviral therapy. All receptors come from an adult man with HIV who was CMV-seropositive. CDR3s include the opening cysteine and the closing phenylalanine or tryptophan. The D gene is left open where the match is weak. The size of a clone is reported for some rows only, either as once, few or many, or as a class for expanded clones.

j_call	d_call	v_call	clone_size	cdr3_nt	cdr3_aa
TRBJ2-3	-	TRBV18	-	TGTGCCAGCTCACCTTCAGATACGCAGTATTTT	CASSPSDTQYF
TRBJ1-1	-	TRBV5-1	-	TGCGCCAGCAGCGAATTTTTGAACAGCGTTATGAACACTGAAGCTTTCTTT	CASSEFLNSVMNTEAFF
TRBJ1-1	-	TRBV14	-	TGTGCCAGCAGCCGGGTAGTAGGGAACACTGAAGCTTTCTTT	CASSRVVGNTEAFF
TRBJ1-2	-	TRBV12-3/TRBV12-4	-	TGTGCCAGCTCACCACGGGAGGATGGCCGCTACACCTTC	CASSPREDGRYTF
TRBJ2-1	TRBD1	TRBV27	-	TGTGCCAGCAGTTTATCCGGGTGGCAGGGGGAAGACAATGAGCAGTTCTTC	CASSLSGWQGEDNEQFF
TRBJ2-7	TRBD1	TRBV28	-	TGTGCCAGCAGTACCCCCGGGACAGGAATGCAGGAGCAGTACTTC	CASSTPGTGMQEQYF
TRBJ2-3	TRBD2	TRBV19	-	TGTGCCAGTAGTTTCCGCGGGGGGGCAGCTACAGATACGCAGTATTTT	CASSFRGGAATDTQYF
TRBJ2-2	-	TRBV4-1	-	TGCGCCAGCAGCCCGACGGAGTTGAGCACCGGGGAGCTGTTTTTT	CASSPTELSTGELFF
TRBJ2-3	-	TRBV20-1	-	TGCAGTGCTAGTCCAGGAGGGGCAGATACGCAGTATTTT	CSASPGGADTQYF
TRBJ2-7	-	TRBV28	-	TGTGCCAGCAGTGAAGGGCGGGAGCAGTACTTC	CASSEGREQYF
TRBJ1-6	TRBD1	TRBV27	once	TGTGCCAGCAGTTTCGGACAGGGGCAGAATGGATCACCCCTCCACTTT	CASSFGQGQNGSPLHF
TRBJ1-4	-	TRBV10-1	-	TGCGCCAGCAGTGCCGGTACTGCAACTAATGAAAAACTGTTTTTT	CASSAGTATNEKLFF
TRBJ1-1	-	TRBV12-3/TRBV12-4	-	TGTGCCAGCAGTTTTGTGGAGAACACTGAAGCTTTCTTT	CASSFVENTEAFF
TRBJ2-3	-	TRBV5-1	-	TGCGCCAGCAGCCATGGGGAAGATACGCAGTATTTT	CASSHGEDTQYF
TRBJ1-5	-	TRBV19	medium-sized	TGTGCCAGTAGTGCCCACAGAGACCAGCCCCAGCATTTT	CASSAHRDQPQHF
TRBJ1-5	-	TRBV16	-	TGTGCCAGCAGCCAATCGCAGGGGACCAATCAGCCCCAGCATTTT	CASSQSQGTNQPQHF
TRBJ2-7	-	TRBV5-5	once	TGTGCCAGCAGCTTGGCCTCCTCGGGGGCGTGGATCTACGAGCAGTACTTC	CASSLASSGAWIYEQYF
TRBJ1-2	-	TRBV13	-	TGTGCCAGCAGCTTAGTGAGGGGGACACTTAACTATGGCTACACCTTC	CASSLVRGTLNYGYTF
TRBJ2-3	-	TRBV3-1/TRBV3-2	-	TGTGCCAGCAGCTCTCGGGTGGGGGGCACAGATACGCAGTATTTT	CASSSRVGGTDTQYF
TRBJ2-2	-	TRBV11-2	once	TGTGCCAGCAGCTTAAGAAGTACCGGGGAGCTGTTTTTT	CASSLRSTGELFF
TRBJ1-2	-	TRBV3-1/TRBV3-2	-	TGTGCCAGCAGCCAAGGGTCGAGGGGAGGACGAGGTGGCTACACCTTC	CASSQGSRGGRGGYTF
TRBJ2-1	TRBD1	TRBV5-1	-	TGCGCCAGCAGCTCGCACCTGACAGGGAACGAGCAGTTCTTC	CASSSHLTGNEQFF
TRBJ2-5	-	TRBV28	once	TGTGCCAGCAGTTTAAGTGGGACGGCGAGCCAAGAGACCCAGTACTTC	CASSLSGTASQETQYF
TRBJ1-2	TRBD1	TRBV6-5	-	TGTGCCAGCAGTTACCTCGCAGGGGGGGATGGCTACACCTTC	CASSYLAGGDGYTF
TRBJ2-1	TRBD2	TRBV7-9	-	TGTGCCAGCAGCTTAGAGGGACTAGTGACCAATGAGCAGTTCTTC	CASSLEGLVTNEQFF
TRBJ2-7	TRBD1	TRBV9	few	TGTGCCAGCAGCCCCCGAGGGACAGGGGGATACGAGCAGTACTTC	CASSPRGTGGYEQYF
TRBJ1-5	-	TRBV5-8	-	TGTGCCAGCAGCTTGGGGGATAATCAGCCCCAGCATTTT	CASSLGDNQPQHF
TRBJ2-3	TRBD2	TRBV7-2	-	TGTGCCAGCAGCTCATCCGGGACTAGCGGTTGGTCCAGCACAGATACGCAGTATTTT	CASSSSGTSGWSSTDTQYF
TRBJ2-7	-	TRBV2	-	TGTGCCAGCAGTGATGTCTCCCCTGGGTCCTCCTACGAGCAGTACTTC	CASSDVSPGSSYEQYF
TRBJ1-5	-	TRBV18	-	TGTGCCAGCTCACCCCAGGGACGCAATCAGCCCCAGCATTTT	CASSPQGRNQPQHF
TRBJ1-6	-	TRBV2	few	TGTGCCAGCAGTGGGCGGGAAGCCGGGGTTTCACCCCTCCACTTT	CASSGREAGVSPLHF
TRBJ1-2	-	TRBV19	-	TGTGCCAGTAGTATAGGAGTGTTCTATGGCTACACCTTC	CASSIGVFYGYTF
TRBJ1-6	-	TRBV5-6	-	TGTGCCAGCAGCTCCAGGGGAAGTTATTCACCCCTCCACTTT	CASSSRGSYSPLHF
TRBJ2-5	TRBD2	TRBV5-4	-	TGTGCCAGCAGCTTGGGAACTAGCGGGGGCCCCAGAGGGGGGACCCAGTACTTC	CASSLGTSGGPRGGTQYF
TRBJ1-6	-	TRBV3-1/TRBV3-2	-	TGTGCCAGCAGTCAGGGAGTTCTTAATTCACCCCTCCACTTT	CASSQGVLNSPLHF
TRBJ1-3	-	TRBV7-6	-	TGTGCCAGCAGCTCTCCGGTTTCCTCTGGAAACACCATATATTTT	CASSSPVSSGNTIYF
TRBJ1-5	-	TRBV19	-	TGTGCCAGTAGGGGGGCAACACCACGCAATCAGCCCCAGCATTTT	CASRGATPRNQPQHF
TRBJ2-4	-	TRBV6-5	-	TGTGCCAGCACTCCGGAGGGGGGGGCCAAAAACATTCAGTACTTC	CASTPEGGAKNIQYF
TRBJ2-7	TRBD2	TRBV6-5	-	TGTGCCAGCAGTTACTCTTTCGGGACTACCTACGAGCAGTACTTC	CASSYSFGTTYEQYF
TRBJ2-7	-	TRBV20-1	-	TGCAGTGCTAGGGAAACCTACGAGCAGTACTTC	CSARETYEQYF
TRBJ1-5	TRBD1	TRBV6-4	-	TGTGCCAGCTCGAAAGGCGACTTGAACAGGGGTCATCAGCCCCAGCATTTT	CASSKGDLNRGHQPQHF
TRBJ2-2	-	TRBV5-1	-	TGCGCCAGCAGCTTGACCGGGAGCACCGGGGAGCTGTTTTTT	CASSLTGSTGELFF
TRBJ1-2	-	TRBV28	-	TGTGCCAGCAGTTTAGGGTCTTATGGCTACACCTTC	CASSLGSYGYTF
TRBJ2-2	TRBD1	TRBV19	-	TGTGCCAGTAAGGGACGGCAGGGGGCGGCCGGGGAGCTGTTTTTT	CASKGRQGAAGELFF
TRBJ2-2	TRBD1	TRBV24-1	-	TGTGCCACCAGTGAGGGACAGGTAAACACCGGGGAGCTGTTTTTT	CATSEGQVNTGELFF
TRBJ1-2	TRBD1	TRBV5-4	-	TGTGCCAGCAGTTCCGGGACAGGGGGAAGGGACTATGGCTACACCTTC	CASSSGTGGRDYGYTF
TRBJ1-1	-	TRBV29-1	-	TGCAGCGTTAAGAGGGTCATCGAAGACACTGAAGCTTTCTTT	CSVKRVIEDTEAFF
TRBJ2-2	TRBD1	TRBV15	-	TGTGCCACCAGCAGGTTACAGGGGGCAAGATATAGCGGGGAGCTGTTTTTT	CATSRLQGARYSGELFF
TRBJ2-1	-	TRBV2	-	TGTGCCAGCAGTTTGGGCCGTGGCTCCTACAATGAGCAGTTCTTC	CASSLGRGSYNEQFF
TRBJ2-3	-	TRBV18	few	TGTGCCAGCTCACCCGACACAGATACGCAGTATTTT	CASSPDTDTQYF
TRBJ1-3	-	TRBV9	-	TGTGCCAGCAGCCTCGGTTCCAGCTACTCTGGAAACACCATATATTTT	CASSLGSSYSGNTIYF
TRBJ2-5	TRBD2	TRBV6-5	-	TGTGCCAGCAGCTCCGGGACTAGCAAGGAGACCCAGTACTTC	CASSSGTSKETQYF